The clone carrying this TCR beta chain was seen at least ten times. The antigen is unknown. The sample is drawn from a study of CD8 T cells in ankylosing spondylitis. Study-level results: Reports say disease-linked clones showed up significantly more in matched ankylosing spondylitis synovial fluid.

V was pared by 6 bases and J by 1 base, with 4 bases between. The CDR3 is made up of 12 amino acids. Germline CDR1 and CDR2: MDHEN and SYDVKM. Libraries of TCR beta came from quantitative 5'-RACE with molecular barcodes. TCRdb called the 5' RACE reads again in MiXCR, with one record for every CDR3 protein. The sample comprises 130,000 or so distinct CDR3 sequences, 7% of which are singletons, and more than 9% rests with the top ten. The chain combines TRBV28 with TRBJ1-5; D gene uncertain. The TCR sequence derives from a male donor with ankylosing spondylitis or in good health (not recorded which). Input material: blood, either unsorted or a sorted T cell fraction (not recorded which). The CDR3 here is CASRSSNQPQHF. The CDR3, as DNA: TGTGCCAGCAGATCCAGCAATCAGCCCCAGCATTTT.